This T cell receptor (beta chain) was found in a study of OX40 agonist ivuxolimab in advanced cancers. Overall study: Administration of intravenous ivuxolimab to patients occurred every 2 weeks at 0.01 to 10 mg/kg. Cancers in dose escalation were hepatocellular, melanoma, renal cell and head and neck. The study, taken as a whole, reports: Also present in some nonresponders was a low level of normalized T-cell clonal expansion.

There are 12 residues in the CDR3. The V gene's germline CDR1 is SGDLS and CDR2 YYNGEE. The germline V and J ends were trimmed by 1 base and 7 bases, with 9 bases remaining between them. Clones were sequenced by immunoSEQ multiplex PCR, and TCRdb holds only the in-frame ones, with some missing. The sample consists of approximately 58,000 clones, about 85% of them appearing once. This clone was counted only a few times. Its cognate antigen is unknown. The chain is built from TRBV9 and TRBJ2-7, with D perhaps TRBD1 or TRBD2 (5 bases each). The receptor was isolated from an adult with an advanced solid tumor such as melanoma, head and neck, liver or kidney cancer. Source: CD4+ or CD8+ T cells sorted from blood, taken in a trial of the OX40 agonist ivuxolimab. The CDR3 reads CASSVPGGEQYF. DNA for the CDR3: TGTGCCAGCAGCGTACCTGGGGGAGAGCAGTACTTC.